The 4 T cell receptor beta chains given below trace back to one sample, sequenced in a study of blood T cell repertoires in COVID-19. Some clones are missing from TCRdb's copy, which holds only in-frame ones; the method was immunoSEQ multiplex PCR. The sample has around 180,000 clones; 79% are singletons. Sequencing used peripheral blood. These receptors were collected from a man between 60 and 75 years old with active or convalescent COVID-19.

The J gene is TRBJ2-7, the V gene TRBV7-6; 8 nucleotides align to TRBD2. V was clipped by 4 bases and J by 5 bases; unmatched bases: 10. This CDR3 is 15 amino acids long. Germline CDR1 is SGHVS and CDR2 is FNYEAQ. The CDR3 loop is CASSYLAGGVHEQYF. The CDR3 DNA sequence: TGTGCCAGCAGCTATCTAGCGGGTGGTGTCCACGAGCAGTACTTC.

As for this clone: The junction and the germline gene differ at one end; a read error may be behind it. Here the CDR3 DNA reads TGTGCCAGCAGCGTAGGTGGAGGCCGCTCTCGAAACACCATATATTTT. Its translation: CASSVGGGRSRNTIYF. The V and J genes are TRBV9 and TRBJ1-3; D gene unclear. The length of the CDR3 is 16 residues. The germline CDR1 and CDR2 sequences are SGDLS and YYNGEE.

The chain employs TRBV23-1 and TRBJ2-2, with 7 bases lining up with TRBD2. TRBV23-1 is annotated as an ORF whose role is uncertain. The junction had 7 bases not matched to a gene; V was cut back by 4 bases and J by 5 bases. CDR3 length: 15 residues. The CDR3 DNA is TGCGCCAGCAGTCTCCGGGACTACTTAACCGGGGAGCTGTTTTTT. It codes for CASSLRDYLTGELFF.

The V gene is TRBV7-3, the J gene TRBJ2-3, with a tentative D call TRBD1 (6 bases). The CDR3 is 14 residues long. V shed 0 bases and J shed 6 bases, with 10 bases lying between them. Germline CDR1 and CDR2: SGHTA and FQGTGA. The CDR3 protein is CASSLTARGDTQYF. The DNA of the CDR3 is TGTGCCAGCAGCTTAACGGCTAGGGGGGATACGCAGTATTTT. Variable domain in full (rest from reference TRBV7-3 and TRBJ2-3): GAGVSQTPSNKVTEKGKYVELRCDPISGHTALYWYRQSLGQGPEFLIYFQGTGAADDSGLPNDRFFAVRPEGSVSTLKIQRTERGDSAVYLCASSLTARGDTQYFGPGTRLTVL.